The 25 T cell receptor beta chains reported below all come from one sample, sequenced in a study of glioma-infiltrating T cells after dendritic cell vaccination. Here immunoSEQ multiplex PCR was the method, and the copy in TCRdb shows in-frame clones only, minus some. This table has approximately 99,000 clones, around 80% appearing once. The time point here: after dendritic cell vaccination, including at tumor progression/relapse. The sequences come from blood, collected after dendritic cell vaccination. The receptors shown here come from a human donor with glioblastoma.

The J gene is TRBJ1-5, the V gene TRBV6-1, with D hard to call. CDR3 length: 14 residues. V was pared by 6 bases and J by 0 bases, with 9 bases between. Germline values: CDR1 MNHNS, CDR2 SASEGT. The CDR3: CASRADFSNQPQHF. In DNA form, the CDR3 reads TGTGCCAGCAGGGCAGATTTTAGCAATCAGCCCCAGCATTTT.

This clone was seen more than once but under ten times. This chain uses TRBV6-1 with TRBJ1-2, with TRBD1 identical over 8 bases. The CDR3 spans 15 residues. Germline V gives CDR1 MNHNS, CDR2 SASEGT. The trim removed 6 bases at V and 0 bases at J, leaving 6 bases unmatched. In nucleotides, the CDR3 is TGTGCCAGCAGCTGGACAGGGAACTCTAACTATGGCTACACCTTC. It encodes CASSWTGNSNYGYTF.

J is TRBJ1-3 and V is TRBV2; TRBD1 matches at 8 bases. Germline V lookup: CDR1 SNHLY, CDR2 FYNNEI. V lost 5 bases and J lost 8; bases outside the gene matches: 5. The CDR3 runs to 13 residues. CDR3 residues: CASSKDRAHTIYF. CDR3 sequence (DNA): TGTGCCAGCAGTAAGGACAGGGCCCACACCATATATTTT.

This clone was observed a handful of times. The chain combines TRBV5-1 with TRBJ2-3; tentatively, D is TRBD2 (6 bases). V lost 5 bases, J lost 2 bases, and 15 bases lay in between. Germline V CDR1 and CDR2: SGHRS, YFSETQ. The CDR3 sequence is 15 residues long. CDR3: CASRFSGGSTDTQYF. DNA for the CDR3: TGCGCCAGCAGATTTAGCGGAGGGTCCACAGATACGCAGTATTTT.

The rearrangement links TRBV9 to TRBJ1-2; no clear D. V was shortened by 4 bases and J by 6 bases, with 16 bases between the two germline ends. Germline CDR1 SGDLS, CDR2 YYNGEE. The CDR3 is 14 amino acids. The CDR3 protein is CASSSLEILNGYTF. DNA of the CDR3: TGTGCCAGCAGCTCCTTAGAGATACTTAATGGCTACACCTTC.

The chain couples TRBV5-1 to TRBJ1-1; no firm D call. CDR1 SGHRS and CDR2 YFSETQ come from the germline V gene. V was cut by 4 bases and J by 5 bases, with 18 bases left in between. The CDR3 is 15 residues long. The CDR3 region is CASSPGSNGVTEAFF. The CDR3 region has the DNA TGCGCCAGCAGCCCGGGATCAAATGGGGTTACTGAAGCTTTCTTT.

The rearrangement links TRBV29-1 to TRBJ1-1, with D hard to call. From germline, CDR1 is SQVTM and CDR2 ANQGSEA. Trimming stripped 4 bases from V and 4 bases from J, with 13 bases between. The CDR3 runs 13 residues. The CDR3 spells CSVGREVSTEAFF. The CDR3 nucleotides are TGCAGCGTTGGGAGGGAGGTTAGCACTGAAGCTTTCTTT.

V gene TRBV23-1 combines with J gene TRBJ2-7; 10 positions agree with TRBD2. TRBV23-1 is labeled an ORF, and its function is uncertain. V lost 3 bases to trimming and J lost 6 bases; unmatched junction nucleotides: 17. The CDR3 covers 18 residues. Written as DNA, the CDR3 is TGCGCCAGCAGTCAGGCTAGCGGGAGTATTCCCAACGTGTGCGAGCAGTACTTC. It is translated as CASSQASGSIPNVCEQYF.

CDR3 sequence: CASSWRGPDTQYF. In nucleotides, the CDR3 is TGTGCCAGCAGTTGGCGGGGCCCAGATACGCAGTATTTT. The chain recombines TRBV6-1 with TRBJ2-3, with a tentative D call TRBD2 (6 bases). CDR1 is MNHNS and CDR2 is SASEGT in the germline V gene. Trimming cost V 5 bases and J 4 bases, with 10 bases left between them. The CDR3 is 13 amino acids.

This clone has just a few counts. This chain links TRBV5-8 with TRBJ1-6; D is possibly TRBD1 (6 bases). The CDR3 sequence is 16 residues long. Germline V CDR1 and CDR2: SGHTS, YDEGEE. Between the trimmed V and J ends, which lost 0 bases and 10 bases, there was a span of 17 bases. Here the CDR3 reads CASSLGTVGLGSPLHF. CDR3 sequence (DNA): TGTGCCAGCAGCTTGGGGACAGTTGGGTTAGGATCACCCCTCCACTTT. Combining the CDR3 with reference TRBV5-8 and TRBJ1-6 gives the whole variable domain EAGVTQSPTHLIKTRGQQATLRCSPISGHTSVYWYQQALGLGLQFLLWYDEGEERNRGNFPPRFSGRQFPNYSSELNVNALELEDSALYLCASSLGTVGLGSPLHFGNGTRLTVT.

The chain employs TRBV28 and TRBJ2-2; TRBD2 matches 7 bases. V was clipped by 7 bases and J by 0 bases; unmatched bases: 5. Germline values: CDR1 MDHEN, CDR2 SYDVKM. CDR3 length: 15 amino acids. The CDR3 loop is CASIPSGTNTGELFF. The CDR3 region has the DNA TGTGCCAGCATCCCTAGCGGAACGAACACCGGGGAGCTGTTTTTT.

This clone was picked up one time. The chain recombines TRBV19 with TRBJ2-5, with 7 bases identical to TRBD2. The CDR3 contains 16 residues. V trimming: 3 bases; J trimming: 5 bases; junction bases outside the gene matches: 12. Germline CDR1 and CDR2: LNHDA and SQIVND (reference sequence). CDR3 DNA: TGTGCCAGTAGTATCCCCCTAACGGGAGGCGGCGAGACCCAGTACTTC. Amino acid sequence: CASSIPLTGGGETQYF.

V and J are TRBV5-4 and TRBJ1-2, with TRBD1 matching over 10 bases. Looked up from germline, CDR1 is SGHNT and CDR2 is YYREEE (reference sequence). The length of the CDR3 is 15 residues. J was trimmed by 0 bases and V by 4 bases; bases with no gene match: 3. The CDR3 sequence: CASSRDRGANYGYTF. The DNA for the CDR3 is TGTGCCAGCAGCAGGGACAGGGGAGCTAACTATGGCTACACCTTC.

This rearrangement joins TRBV9 to TRBJ2-2; 13 bases are shared with TRBD2. V lost 4 bases and J lost 4; bases outside the gene matches: 4. The CDR3 covers 16 residues. Germline V gene lookup returns CDR1 SGDLS and CDR2 YYNGEE. CDR3 residues: CASSPRTSGSTGELFF. CDR3 nucleotides: TGTGCCAGCAGCCCCAGGACTAGCGGGAGCACCGGGGAGCTGTTTTTT. The full variable domain, completed using reference TRBV9 and TRBJ2-2, is DSGVTQTPKHLITATGQRVTLRCSPRSGDLSVYWYQQSLDQGLQFLIQYYNGEERAKGNILERFSAQQFPDLHSELNLSSLELGDSALYFCASSPRTSGSTGELFFGEGSRLTVL.

The chain combines TRBV18 with TRBJ1-5, with no clear D. Germline CDR1 is KGHSH and CDR2 is LQKENI. V gave up 2 bases and J gave up 0 bases, with 5 bases separating them. There are 14 residues in the CDR3. CDR3 region: CASSPSGSNQPQHF. The CDR3 DNA is TGTGCCAGCTCACCATCAGGTAGCAATCAGCCCCAGCATTTT.

This clone has more than one count but fewer than ten. The V call is TRBV10-3, the J call TRBJ1-6; D is uncertain. V lost 1 base to trimming and J lost 5 bases, with 6 bases between them. Germline loops: CDR1 ENHRY, CDR2 SYGVKD. The CDR3 has 14 residues. The CDR3, as DNA: TGTGCCATCAGTGAGTTCCAGAATAATTCACCCCTCCACTTT. It is translated as CAISEFQNNSPLHF.

This chain links TRBV6-5 with TRBJ1-2, with D hard to call. The germline V gene has CDR1 MNHEY and CDR2 SVGAGI. The CDR3 length is 14 residues. With 7 bases removed from V and 5 bases from J, the gap between germline ends came to 17 bases. The CDR3 loop is CASKVNRNSYGYTF. The CDR3, as DNA: TGTGCCAGCAAGGTCAACAGAAACTCGTATGGCTACACCTTC.

The V call is TRBV4-2, the J call TRBJ2-7; TRBD2 is a possible D gene (5 bases). This CDR3 is 14 amino acids long. From germline, CDR1 is LGHNA and CDR2 YNFKEQ. V was trimmed by 0 bases and J by 0 bases, leaving 6 bases between them. DNA for the CDR3: TGTGCCAGCAGCCAAGAAGGGAGCTCCTACGAGCAGTACTTC. It encodes CASSQEGSSYEQYF.

The V gene is TRBV30, the J gene TRBJ1-1, with TRBD1 as a possible D gene (5 bases). The CDR3 loop spans 13 amino acids. Trimming stripped 2 bases from V and 3 bases from J, with 10 bases between. Looked up from germline, CDR1 is GTSNPN and CDR2 is SVGIG (reference sequence). Here the CDR3 DNA reads TGTGCCTGGAGTCGGGACTCAGACACTGAAGCTTTCTTT. Its protein product is CAWSRDSDTEAFF.

The chain uses TRBV9 and TRBJ2-2, with D possibly TRBD2 on 7 matching bases. From germline, CDR1 is SGDLS and CDR2 YYNGEE. V was shortened by 0 bases and J by 7 bases, with 13 bases between the two germline ends. The CDR3 length is 15 residues. The CDR3 region is CASSVVGGLDGELFF. CDR3 DNA sequence: TGTGCCAGCAGCGTAGTCGGGGGGCTAGACGGGGAGCTGTTTTTT.

This sequence joins TRBV19 and TRBJ1-4, with 10 bases fitting TRBD1. Germline V lookup: CDR1 LNHDA, CDR2 SQIVND (reference sequence). V dropped 5 bases and J dropped 7; count of bases not matched to a gene: 7. The CDR3 loop spans 15 amino acids. The CDR3 DNA sequence: TGTGCCAGTAGTCCCAGGACAGGGGGAGGTGAAAAACTGTTTTTT. This codes for CASSPRTGGGEKLFF.

V gene TRBV4-1 combines with J gene TRBJ1-4; 9 bases are a match to TRBD1. This CDR3 is built from 15 residues. V was clipped by 3 bases and J by 5 bases; unmatched bases: 4. From germline, CDR1 is MGHRA and CDR2 YSYEKL. The CDR3 is CASSHRDRGNEKLFF. Written as DNA, the CDR3 is TGCGCCAGCAGCCATCGTGACAGGGGGAATGAAAAACTGTTTTTT.

The chain couples TRBV5-1 to TRBJ2-7; 16 bases map to TRBD2. The CDR3 totals 18 residues. Germline values: CDR1 SGHRS, CDR2 YFSETQ. Trimming took 4 bases from V and 4 from J; bases not matched to a gene: 11. As DNA, the CDR3 is TGCGCCAGCAGCGTGGGGACTAGCGGGAGGGCCGGAAGTTACGAGCAGTACTTC. Amino acids: CASSVGTSGRAGSYEQYF.

The chain carries TRBV6-1 and TRBJ1-1, with D maybe TRBD1 (6 bases). The CDR3 is 15 amino acids. V gave up 6 bases and J gave up 3 bases, with 17 bases separating them. The germline gives CDR1 MNHNS, CDR2 SASEGT. The CDR3: CASSQTTPGDTEAFF. The CDR3 DNA is TGTGCCAGCAGCCAGACCACTCCAGGGGACACTGAAGCTTTCTTT.

The chain is built from TRBV27 and TRBJ1-2, with 11 bases aligning to TRBD1. Germline lookup yields CDR1 MNHEY and CDR2 SMNVEV (reference sequence). The CDR3 totals 17 residues. The V segment lost 5 bases and the J segment 4 bases; nucleotides outside the gene matches: 12. The CDR3 here is CASSPRIGQGASYGYTF. The CDR3 DNA is TGTGCCAGCAGTCCCAGAATTGGACAGGGGGCTAGCTATGGCTACACCTTC.